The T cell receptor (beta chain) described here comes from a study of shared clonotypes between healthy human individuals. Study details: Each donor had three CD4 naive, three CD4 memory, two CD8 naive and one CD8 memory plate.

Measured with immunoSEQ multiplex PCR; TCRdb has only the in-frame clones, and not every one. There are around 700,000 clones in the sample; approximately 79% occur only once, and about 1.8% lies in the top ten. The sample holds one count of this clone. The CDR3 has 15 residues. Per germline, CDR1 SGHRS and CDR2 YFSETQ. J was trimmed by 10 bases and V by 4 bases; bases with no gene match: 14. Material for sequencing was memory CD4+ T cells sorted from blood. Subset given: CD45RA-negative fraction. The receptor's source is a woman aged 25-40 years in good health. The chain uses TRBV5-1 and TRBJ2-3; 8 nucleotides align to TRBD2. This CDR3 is CASSPTSASTLAQYF. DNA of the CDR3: TGCGCCAGCAGCCCGACTAGCGCCTCCACCTTAGCGCAGTATTTT.